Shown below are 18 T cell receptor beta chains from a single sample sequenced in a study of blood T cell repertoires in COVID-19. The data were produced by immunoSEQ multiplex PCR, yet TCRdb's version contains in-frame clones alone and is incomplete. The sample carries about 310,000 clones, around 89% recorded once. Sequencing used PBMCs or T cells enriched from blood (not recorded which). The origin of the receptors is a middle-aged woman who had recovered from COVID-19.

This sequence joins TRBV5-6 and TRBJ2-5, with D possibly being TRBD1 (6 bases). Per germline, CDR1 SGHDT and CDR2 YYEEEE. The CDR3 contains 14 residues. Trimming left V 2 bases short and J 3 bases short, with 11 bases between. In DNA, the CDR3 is TGTGCCAGCAGCTTTATTTCAGGGGAAGAGACCCAGTACTTC. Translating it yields CASSFISGEETQYF.

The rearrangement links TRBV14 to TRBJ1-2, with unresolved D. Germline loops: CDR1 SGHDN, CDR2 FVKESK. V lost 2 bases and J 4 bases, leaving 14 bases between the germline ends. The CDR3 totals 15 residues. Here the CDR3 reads CASSQLESTLYGYTF. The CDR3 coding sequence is TGTGCCAGCAGCCAATTGGAGAGCACTCTCTATGGCTACACCTTC.

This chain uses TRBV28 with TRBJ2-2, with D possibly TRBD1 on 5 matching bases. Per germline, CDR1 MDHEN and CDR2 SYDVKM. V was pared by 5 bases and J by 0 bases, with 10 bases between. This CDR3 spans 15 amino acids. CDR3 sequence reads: CASSIYRTNTGELFF. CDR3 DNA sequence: TGTGCCAGCAGTATATACAGGACGAACACCGGGGAGCTGTTTTTT.

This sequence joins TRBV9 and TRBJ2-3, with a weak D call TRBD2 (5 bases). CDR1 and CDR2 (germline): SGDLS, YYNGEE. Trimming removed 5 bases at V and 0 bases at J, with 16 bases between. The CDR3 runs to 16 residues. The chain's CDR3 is CASSSGNVPSTDTQYF. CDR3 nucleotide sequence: TGTGCCAGCAGTTCGGGAAACGTCCCGAGCACAGATACGCAGTATTTT.

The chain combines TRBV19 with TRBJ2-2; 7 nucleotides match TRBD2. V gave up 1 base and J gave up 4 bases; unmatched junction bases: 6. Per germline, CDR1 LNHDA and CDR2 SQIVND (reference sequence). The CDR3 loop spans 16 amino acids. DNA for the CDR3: TGTGCCAGTAGTATAGGCAGGGAGGGAACCACCGGGGAGCTGTTTTTT. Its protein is CASSIGREGTTGELFF. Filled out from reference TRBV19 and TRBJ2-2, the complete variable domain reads DGGITQSPKYLFRKEGQNVTLSCEQNLNHDAMYWYRQDPGQGLRLIYYSQIVNDFQKGDIAEGYSVSREKKESFPLTVTSAQKNPTAFYLCASSIGREGTTGELFFGEGSRLTVL.

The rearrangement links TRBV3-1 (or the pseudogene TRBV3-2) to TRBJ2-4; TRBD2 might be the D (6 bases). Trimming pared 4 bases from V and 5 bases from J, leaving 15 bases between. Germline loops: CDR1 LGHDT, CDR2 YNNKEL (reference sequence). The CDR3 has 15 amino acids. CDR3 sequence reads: CASSRLTGTQNIQYF. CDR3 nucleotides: TGTGCCAGCAGCCGCCTAACCGGGACTCAAAACATTCAGTACTTC.

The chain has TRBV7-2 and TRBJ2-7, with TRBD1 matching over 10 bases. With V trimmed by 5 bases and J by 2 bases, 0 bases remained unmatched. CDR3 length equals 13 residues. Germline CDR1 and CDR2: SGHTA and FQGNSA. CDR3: CASSDRGPYEQYF. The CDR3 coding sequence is TGTGCCAGCAGCGACAGGGGGCCCTACGAGCAGTACTTC.

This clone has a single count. DNA of the CDR3: TGTGCCAGTAGTACAGGGTTTTCCCCCGGTCTAGCAGATACGCAGTATTTT. Translating gives CASSTGFSPGLADTQYF. V and J are TRBV19 and TRBJ2-3; a possible D gene is TRBD1 (5 bases). This CDR3 is built from 17 residues. Trimming left V 4 bases short and J 4 bases short, with 21 bases between. Germline CDR1 LNHDA, CDR2 SQIVND (reference sequence).

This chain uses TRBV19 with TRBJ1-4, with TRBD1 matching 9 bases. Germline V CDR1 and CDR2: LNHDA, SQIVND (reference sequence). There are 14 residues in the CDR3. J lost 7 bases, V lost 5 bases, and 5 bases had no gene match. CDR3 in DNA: TGTGCCAGTAGTTACAACAGGGGGCCTGAAAAACTGTTTTTT. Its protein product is CASSYNRGPEKLFF.

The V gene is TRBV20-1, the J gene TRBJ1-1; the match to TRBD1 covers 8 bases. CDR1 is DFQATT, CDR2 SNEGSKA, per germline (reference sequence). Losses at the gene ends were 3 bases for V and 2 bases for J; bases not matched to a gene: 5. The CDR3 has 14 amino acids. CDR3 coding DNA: TGCAGTGCTAGTCCCGGACAGGGCAACACTGAAGCTTTCTTT. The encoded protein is CSASPGQGNTEAFF.

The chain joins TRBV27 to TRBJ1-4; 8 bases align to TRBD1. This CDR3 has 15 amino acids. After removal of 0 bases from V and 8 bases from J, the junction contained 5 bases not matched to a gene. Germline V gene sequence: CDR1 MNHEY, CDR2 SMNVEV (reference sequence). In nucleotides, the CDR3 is TGTGCCAGCAGTTTATCGCTCAGGGGGCACGAAAAACTGTTTTTT. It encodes CASSLSLRGHEKLFF.

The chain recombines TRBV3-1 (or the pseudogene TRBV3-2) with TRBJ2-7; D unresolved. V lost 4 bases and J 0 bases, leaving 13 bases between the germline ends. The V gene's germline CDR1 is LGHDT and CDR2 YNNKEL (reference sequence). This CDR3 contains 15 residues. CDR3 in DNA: TGTGCCAGCAGCCCGTATTTGGCAGGCTCCTACGAGCAGTACTTC. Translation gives CASSPYLAGSYEQYF.

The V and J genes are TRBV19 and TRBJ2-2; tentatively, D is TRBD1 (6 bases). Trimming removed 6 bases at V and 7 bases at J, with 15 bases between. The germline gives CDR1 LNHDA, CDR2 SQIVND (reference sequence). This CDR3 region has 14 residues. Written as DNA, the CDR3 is TGTGCCAGTAGGGGACAAAGGGAAGGCGGGGAGCTGTTTTTT. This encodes CASRGQREGGELFF.

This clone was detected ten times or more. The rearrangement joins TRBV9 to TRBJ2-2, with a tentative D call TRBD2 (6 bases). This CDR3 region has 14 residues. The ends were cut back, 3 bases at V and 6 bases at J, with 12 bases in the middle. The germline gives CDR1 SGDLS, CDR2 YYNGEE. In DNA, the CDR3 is TGTGCCAGCAGCGCCCGGCGGGACCCCGGGGAGCTGTTTTTT. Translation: CASSARRDPGELFF.

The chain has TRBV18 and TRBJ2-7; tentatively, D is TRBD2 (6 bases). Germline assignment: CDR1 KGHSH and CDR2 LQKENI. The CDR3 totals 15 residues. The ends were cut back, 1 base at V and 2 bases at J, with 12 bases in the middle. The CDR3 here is CASSPRAGLTYEQYF. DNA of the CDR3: TGTGCCAGCTCACCACGGGCGGGACTGACCTACGAGCAGTACTTC.

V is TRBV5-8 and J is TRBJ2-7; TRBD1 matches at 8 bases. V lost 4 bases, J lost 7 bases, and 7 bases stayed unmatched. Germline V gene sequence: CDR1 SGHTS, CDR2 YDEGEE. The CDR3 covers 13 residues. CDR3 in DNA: TGTGCCAGCAGCCAAACCAACAGGGGGGAGCAGTACTTC. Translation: CASSQTNRGEQYF. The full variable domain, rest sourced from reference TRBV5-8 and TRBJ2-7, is EAGVTQSPTHLIKTRGQQATLRCSPISGHTSVYWYQQALGLGLQFLLWYDEGEERNRGNFPPRFSGRQFPNYSSELNVNALELEDSALYLCASSQTNRGEQYFGPGTRLTVT.

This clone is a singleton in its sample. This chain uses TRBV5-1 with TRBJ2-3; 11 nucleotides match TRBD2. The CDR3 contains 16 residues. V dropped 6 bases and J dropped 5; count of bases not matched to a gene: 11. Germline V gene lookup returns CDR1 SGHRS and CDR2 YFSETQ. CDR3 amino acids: CASTSGLAGDIDTQYF. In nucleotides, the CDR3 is TGCGCCAGCACTTCCGGACTAGCGGGCGATATAGATACGCAGTATTTT. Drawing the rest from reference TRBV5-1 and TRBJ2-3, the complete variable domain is KAGVTQTPRYLIKTRGQQVTLSCSPISGHRSVSWYQQTPGQGLQFLFEYFSETQRNKGNFPGRFSGRQFSNSRSEMNVSTLELGDSALYLCASTSGLAGDIDTQYFGPGTRLTVL.

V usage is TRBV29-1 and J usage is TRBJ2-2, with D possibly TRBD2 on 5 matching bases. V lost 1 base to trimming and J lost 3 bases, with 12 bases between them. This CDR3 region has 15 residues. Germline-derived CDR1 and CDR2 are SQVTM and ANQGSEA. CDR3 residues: CSVEGAAGYTGELFF. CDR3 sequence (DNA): TGCAGCGTTGAAGGAGCGGCAGGATACACCGGGGAGCTGTTTTTT.